The 5 T cell receptor beta chains given below trace back to one sample, sequenced in a study of T cells in Graves' hyperthyroidism and ophthalmopathy. There were TCR beta CDR3 regions amplified from RNA transcripts. The HTBI primer set drove a first-round RT-PCR of the TCR CDR3. TCRdb reprocessed the multiplex PCR reads with MiXCR, giving one entry per CDR3 protein. Counted here are around 340,000 distinct CDR3 sequences, 21% occurring once; the ten biggest clones make up less than 65%. The sequencing sample was made of blood. These receptors were taken from a woman aged 45-60 years with Graves' hyperthyroidism.

The sample holds many counts of this clonotype. The chain couples TRBV7-9 to TRBJ2-1, with D perhaps TRBD2 (5 bases). Trimming shortened V by 2 bases and J by 6 bases, and 8 bases separated the two germline ends. Germline V CDR1 and CDR2: SEHNR, FQNEAQ (reference sequence). The CDR3 extends over 13 amino acids. The CDR3 nucleotides read TGTGCCAGCAGCTTAACCGGGGTCAATGAGCAGTTCTTC. Its translation is CASSLTGVNEQFF.

This clonotype was seen many times. V gene TRBV30 combines with J gene TRBJ1-3; tentative D call: TRBD1 (5 bases). In germline, CDR1 is GTSNPN, CDR2 SVGIG (reference sequence). This CDR3 has 13 amino acids. V was trimmed by 2 bases and J by 1 base, leaving 6 bases between them. The DNA for the CDR3 is TGTGCCTGGAGTCCAGGGTCTGGAAACACCATATATTTT. Protein product: CAWSPGSGNTIYF.

This clonotype was counted only a few times. The rearrangement links TRBV9 to TRBJ2-2; no clear D gene. V was trimmed by 0 bases and J by 6 bases, leaving 6 bases between them. The CDR3 extends over 13 amino acids. Per germline, CDR1 SGDLS and CDR2 YYNGEE. This chain's CDR3 is CASSVAWAGELFF. CDR3 nucleotides: TGTGCCAGCAGCGTAGCCTGGGCCGGGGAGCTGTTTTTT.

This clonotype was seen ten or more times. The rearrangement links TRBV11-2 to TRBJ2-7; D is undetermined. CDR1 and CDR2 from the germline V gene are SGHAT and FQNNGV. This CDR3 spans 15 amino acids. Trimming pared 2 bases from V and 2 bases from J, leaving 13 bases between. This chain's CDR3 is CASSLWDWQTYEQYF. The CDR3 nucleotides are TGTGCCAGCAGCTTATGGGATTGGCAGACCTACGAGCAGTACTTC.

The rearrangement links TRBV2 to TRBJ1-1, with D unresolved. V lost 10 bases to trimming and J lost 1 base, with 13 bases between them. Germline V gives CDR1 SNHLY, CDR2 FYNNEI. This CDR3 has 13 amino acids. Here the CDR3 reads CAITRGANTEAFF. Written as DNA, the CDR3 is TGTGCCATTACCCGGGGAGCGAACACTGAAGCTTTCTTT.